This TCR beta chain was recorded in a study of cytomegalovirus exposure and HLA in healthy donors. This CDR3 is 14 amino acids long. Germline V gene lookup returns CDR1 MDHEN and CDR2 SYDVKM. V was pared by 6 bases and J by 2 bases, with 12 bases between. Findings and caveats of the study: The study listed under 200 cytomegalovirus-associated TCR beta chains.

Assay: immunoSEQ multiplex PCR; the TCRdb copy retains only in-frame clones and omits some. The sample yields some 75,000 clones, approximately 96% seen once. This clone was observed once. Its antigen remains unknown. The clonotype originates from a woman aged 18-35 years in good health and CMV-seronegative. V usage is TRBV28 and J usage is TRBJ2-3; D gene uncertain. The sample consisted of PBMCs. CDR3 region: CASRGVPDTDTQYF. The CDR3 DNA is TGTGCCAGCAGGGGCGTTCCAGACACAGATACGCAGTATTTT.